This T cell receptor (beta chain) was sequenced for a study of blood T cell repertoires in COVID-19 (dated by TCRdb to 2020 to 2021). Regarding the complete study: Collaborator samples came from the United States, Italy and Spain and covered acute and convalescent phases of COVID-19. A de-identified subject ID, COVID-19 status, age in years and sex were almost always included in the sample metadata. The repertoires were released in a freely available public database meant as a resource for research on the immune response to SARS-CoV-2. Deeply sampled blood TCRbeta repertoires from subjects exposed to, actively infected with, or recovered from COVID-19 were included in the dataset. The material from the prospective study consisted of cDNA or gDNA derived from T cells, B-cell-depleted T cells, or PBMCs. The samples were drawn from two sources: the first 160 participants of the ongoing ImmuneRACE study, and 1,200 or so subjects contributed by 6 global collaborators. Where HLA class I and class II types were available, the types were taken from metadata supplied by the sample provider, not from assay-based typing.

On the study overall, not on this receptor specifically: The amount of clinical and demographic metadata varied by source and participant and was provided uncurated.

This clone was recorded only once. Its antigen remains undetermined. It has no much larger one-base neighbor in the sample; base qualities were not kept. The immunoSEQ Assay, a bias-controlled multiplex PCR, was used to amplify TCRbeta CDR3 regions from genomic DNA. In the original analysis: Within the assay, amplification of reference gene primers was used to estimate how many nucleated cells each sample contained. To quantify the absolute abundance of each unique TCRbeta CDR3 rearrangement, sequence reads were collapsed and filtered. Productive Simpson clonality was computed per sample as the square root of Simpson's diversity index over productive rearrangements. Here the immuneACCESS table is served through TCRdb, limited to in-frame sequences with V and J called. Missing clones are a known gap in these copies; in checked studies unresolved V genes cover under half, and the rest lacks a known reason. The V and J calls and the clone size are those of that table, but D and trimming were determined from the DNA. The sample contains tens of thousands of clones, approximately 81% of them found a single time. The leading ten clones occupy 13% of the sample.

Whole blood was collected in K2EDTA tubes by collaborating institutions according to the institutions' own protocols. For TCRbeta analysis, collaborator samples were shipped as frozen whole blood, as isolated PBMCs, or as DNA extracted from either sample type. Including cysteine and phenylalanine, the CDR3 has 18 amino acids. Kept here is only the CDR3 DNA, which spans 54 bases and is read in frame from base 1. V sheds 4 bases and J sheds 9 bases, leaving 25 bases between their ends. CDR1 and CDR2 are read off the germline V gene as SGHAT and FQNNGV. The specimen was peripheral blood. The source is a woman aged 70-85 years in a cohort sampled during active COVID-19. The chain joins TRBV11-2 to TRBJ1-6; the D gene is perhaps TRBD1, on 6 matching bases. The bases are TGTGCCAGCAGCTCCTCGGGTTGGGGGCTGGTAAGAAGTTCACCCCTCCACTTT. Its protein reads: CASSSSGWGLVRSSPLHF. When the CDR3 is completed using the reference TRBV11-2 and TRBJ1-6 genes on either side, the full variable domain is EAGVAQSPRYKIIEKRQSVAFWCNPISGHATLYWYQQILGQGPKLLIQFQNNGVVDDSQLPKDRFSAERLKGVDSTLKIQPAKLEDSAVYLCASSSSGWGLVRSSPLHFGNGTRLTVT.